Given below is one T cell receptor beta chain in context. Antigen specificity is unknown. V was shortened by 6 bases and J by 0 bases, with 9 bases between the two germline ends. The CDR3 is made up of 14 amino acids. Germline CDR1 reads MNHEY; CDR2 reads SVGAGI. This entry belongs to a study of T cell responses to AZD1222 COVID-19 vaccine. At the level of the study: Pooling was applied to second doses at about 4 or about 12 weeks. Broader study findings: Targets within unmutated variant regions were reportedly found for nearly half of spike-specific TCRs. Only five to seven individuals given AZD1222 were seropositive at baseline. Recipients of two AZD1222 doses showed rising Spike-specific TCR breadth and depth.

Using immunoSEQ multiplex PCR, the repertoire was profiled, and TCRdb retains in-frame clones only, with some absent. Here the sample spans 130,000 or so clones, around nine tenths being singletons. Specimen: peripheral blood, collected on day 0 of AZD1222 vaccination. The V gene is TRBV6-5, the J gene TRBJ1-5; weak D call: TRBD1 (6 bases). This TCR was recovered from an adult in good health. The CDR3, as DNA: TGTGCCAGCAGAAGACAGGATAGCAATCAGCCCCAGCATTTT. It translates to CASRRQDSNQPQHF.